Below, 32 T cell receptor beta chains from the same sample are listed, as sequenced in a study of blood T cell repertoires in COVID-19. The table came from immunoSEQ multiplex PCR; TCRdb's copy has only in-frame clones and leaves some out. The sample includes a few hundred thousand clones, 84% of them seen just once. Material: peripheral blood. The receptor source for this set is a human donor in a cohort sampled during active COVID-19.

This chain's CDR3 is CASSSDRGAGANVLTF. In DNA, the CDR3 is TGTGCCAGTAGTAGCGACAGGGGGGCTGGGGCCAACGTCCTGACTTTC. The chain carries TRBV19 and TRBJ2-6; 9 bases are a match to TRBD1. The V gene's germline CDR1 is LNHDA and CDR2 SQIVND (reference sequence). The CDR3 sequence is 16 residues long. With V trimmed by 4 bases and J by 2 bases, 3 bases remained unmatched.

The genes are TRBV6-4 and TRBJ1-6, with TRBD1 matching 10 bases. The CDR3 is made up of 15 amino acids. Germline assignment: CDR1 MRHNA and CDR2 SNTAGT. J lost 8 bases, V lost 4 bases, and 5 bases had no gene match. CDR3 residues: CASSAYDRGHSPLHF. CDR3 coding DNA: TGTGCCAGCAGTGCCTATGACAGGGGGCATTCACCCCTCCACTTT.

The rearrangement uses TRBV7-9 and TRBJ2-2; 7 nucleotides match TRBD2. Germline assignment: CDR1 SEHNR and CDR2 FQNEAQ (reference sequence). The CDR3 has 15 residues. With V trimmed by 5 bases and J by 0 bases, 3 bases remained unmatched. In DNA form, the CDR3 reads TGTGCCAGCAGCCACGGGACTACGAACACCGGGGAGCTGTTTTTT. This sequence encodes CASSHGTTNTGELFF.

This clone was counted once. The chain has TRBV13 and TRBJ2-1; 8 bases fit TRBD1. Germline CDR1 and CDR2: PRHDT and FYEKMQ (reference sequence). With 5 bases clipped from V and 3 bases from J, the junction kept 6 bases outside the gene matches. CDR3 size: 15 residues. The CDR3 spells CASSPGQDIYNEQFF. CDR3 sequence (DNA): TGTGCCAGCAGCCCGGGACAGGACATCTACAATGAGCAGTTCTTC. Full variable domain (rest looked up from reference TRBV13 and TRBJ2-1): AAGVIQSPRHLIKEKRETATLKCYPIPRHDTVYWYQQGPGQDPQFLISFYEKMQSDKGSIPDRFSAQQFSDYHSELNMSSLELGDSALYFCASSPGQDIYNEQFFGPGTRLTVL.

The chain has TRBV5-1 and TRBJ2-7; TRBD2 matches 13 bases. This CDR3 has 15 residues. Trimming cost V 4 bases and J 9 bases; bases outside gene matches: 10. Germline loops: CDR1 SGHRS, CDR2 YFSETQ. The CDR3 is CASSPGLAGRSVQYF. CDR3 bases: TGCGCCAGCAGCCCGGGACTAGCGGGGAGAAGTGTGCAGTACTTC.

This clone was counted between two and nine times. This rearrangement joins TRBV6-1 to TRBJ1-1; D is unresolved. This CDR3 is built from 15 residues. Between the trimmed V and J ends, which lost 2 bases and 2 bases, there was a span of 12 bases. In germline, CDR1 is MNHNS, CDR2 SASEGT. The CDR3 loop reads CASSEWSFTNTEAFF. The CDR3 DNA reads as TGTGCCAGCAGTGAATGGTCCTTTACAAACACTGAAGCTTTCTTT.

V and J are TRBV7-9 and TRBJ2-6; D is undetermined. The CDR3 is 15 amino acids. V was trimmed by 1 base and J by 4 bases, leaving 8 bases between them. CDR1 is SEHNR and CDR2 is FQNEAQ in the germline V gene (reference sequence). The CDR3 bases are TGTGCCAGCAGCTTAGGGGCGACCGGGGCCAACGTCCTGACTTTC. Translation gives CASSLGATGANVLTF.

This chain connects TRBV5-4 to TRBJ2-5; D is possibly TRBD2 (6 bases). Germline V gene lookup returns CDR1 SGHNT and CDR2 YYREEE (reference sequence). This CDR3 contains 14 residues. Between the trimmed V and J ends, which lost 4 bases and 2 bases, there was a span of 12 bases. CDR3 residues: CASSAGTSQETQYF. For the CDR3, the DNA is TGTGCCAGCAGCGCGGGGACTTCGCAAGAGACCCAGTACTTC.

This clone was seen many times. This sequence joins TRBV2 and TRBJ1-2; 10 nucleotides line up with TRBD1. V shed 5 bases, J shed 4 bases, and the junction held 7 bases outside the gene matches. The CDR3 consists of 15 residues. Germline V gene data show CDR1 as SNHLY and CDR2 as FYNNEI. CDR3 protein: CASSPRTGGGYGYTF. The DNA of the CDR3 is TGTGCCAGCAGTCCACGGACAGGGGGAGGCTATGGCTACACCTTC.

This clone has only a few counts. The chain has TRBV27 and TRBJ2-2; 8 nucleotides agree with TRBD2. There are 16 residues in the CDR3. Trimming took 4 bases from V and 3 from J; bases not matched to a gene: 7. Germline V CDR1 and CDR2: MNHEY, SMNVEV (reference sequence). CDR3 DNA: TGTGCCAGCAGTTCACTAGCGGTTTGGGACACCGGGGAGCTGTTTTTT. Protein: CASSSLAVWDTGELFF.

J is TRBJ1-4 and V is TRBV19; D possibly corresponds to TRBD1 (5 bases). This CDR3 comprises 14 residues. Germline assignment: CDR1 LNHDA and CDR2 SQIVND (reference sequence). The V gene lost 5 bases and the J gene lost 4 bases, with 11 bases spanning the gap. The DNA of the CDR3 is TGTGCCAGTAGTGAGCAGGGCTATAATGAAAAACTGTTTTTT. It translates to CASSEQGYNEKLFF. The full variable domain, completed using reference TRBV19 and TRBJ1-4, is DGGITQSPKYLFRKEGQNVTLSCEQNLNHDAMYWYRQDPGQGLRLIYYSQIVNDFQKGDIAEGYSVSREKKESFPLTVTSAQKNPTAFYLCASSEQGYNEKLFFGSGTQLSVL.

This chain links TRBV27 with TRBJ2-7; D gene ambiguous. Germline CDR1 reads MNHEY; CDR2 reads SMNVEV (reference sequence). The germline V and J ends were trimmed by 0 bases and 0 bases, with 15 bases remaining between them. The CDR3 spans 17 residues. CDR3 nucleotides: TGTGCCAGCAGTTTATCCATGGTCGCGGCGAGCTCCTACGAGCAGTACTTC. This codes for CASSLSMVAASSYEQYF.

In this sample, this clone turned up once. The rearrangement links TRBV10-1 to TRBJ1-5; 10 nucleotides align to TRBD1. V was pared by 5 bases and J by 0 bases, with 19 bases of the junction left unmatched. The germline CDR1 and CDR2 sequences are WNHNN and SYGVQD (reference sequence). This CDR3 comprises 21 residues. In nucleotides, the CDR3 is TGCGCCAGCAGTCCCCCGGGACAGGGGTTCGTCCCTATCTATAGCAATCAGCCCCAGCATTTT. Encoded protein: CASSPPGQGFVPIYSNQPQHF.

The genes are TRBV27 and TRBJ1-6; weak D call: TRBD1 (6 bases). The ends were cut back, 2 bases at V and 5 bases at J, with 13 bases in the middle. CDR3 length: 16 residues. CDR1 MNHEY and CDR2 SMNVEV come from the germline V gene (reference sequence). CDR3 nucleotides: TGTGCCAGCAGTTTAAGCAGAGGGGGTAATAATTCACCCCTCCACTTT. Protein: CASSLSRGGNNSPLHF.

The chain uses TRBV5-6 and TRBJ1-4; possible D gene TRBD1, 5 bases. The CDR3 is 15 residues long. Germline assignment: CDR1 SGHDT and CDR2 YYEEEE. Trimming shortened V by 6 bases and J by 10 bases, and 22 bases separated the two germline ends. The CDR3 loop reads CASTPGDAFSGKLFF. The CDR3 region has the DNA TGTGCCAGCACCCCGGGGGATGCGTTTTCGGGAAAACTGTTTTTT.

The chain combines TRBV5-6 with TRBJ2-7, with 7 nucleotides matching TRBD2. This CDR3 contains 14 residues. The germline V gene has CDR1 SGHDT and CDR2 YYEEEE. Germline trimming cut 2 bases from V and 0 bases from J; bases unmatched to any gene: 2. The DNA for the CDR3 is TGTGCCAGCAGCTTCCGGGACTACTCCTACGAGCAGTACTTC. It specifies CASSFRDYSYEQYF.

This chain uses TRBV3-1 (or the pseudogene TRBV3-2) with TRBJ2-3; the match to TRBD2 covers 14 bases. Per the germline V gene, CDR1 is LGHDT and CDR2 is YNNKEL (reference sequence). The CDR3 contains 18 residues. V lost 2 bases to trimming and J lost 5 bases; unmatched junction nucleotides: 9. The DNA of the CDR3 is TGTGCCAGCAGCCAATGGACTAGCGGGGGGAGGTTTGGAGATACGCAGTATTTT. This encodes CASSQWTSGGRFGDTQYF.

The CDR3 protein is CASSPPGLAEGAYEQYF. The CDR3 bases are TGTGCCAGCAGCCCCCCGGGACTAGCGGAAGGGGCCTACGAGCAGTACTTC. The rearrangement links TRBV5-4 to TRBJ2-7, with TRBD2 identical over 11 bases. Germline CDR1 reads SGHNT; CDR2 reads YYREEE (reference sequence). The CDR3 length is 17 residues. V shed 4 bases and J 2 bases; nucleotides not matched to a gene: 11.

The V call is TRBV5-4, the J call TRBJ2-7, with D perhaps TRBD2 (5 bases). V was cut by 5 bases and J by 3 bases, with 15 bases left in between. The length of the CDR3 is 14 residues. Germline V lookup: CDR1 SGHNT, CDR2 YYREEE (reference sequence). CDR3 amino acids: CASSQKNGDYEQYF. CDR3 DNA sequence: TGTGCCAGCAGTCAAAAGAACGGGGACTACGAGCAGTACTTC.

This chain joins TRBV20-1 and TRBJ2-1; D is possibly TRBD2 (5 bases). In germline, CDR1 is DFQATT, CDR2 SNEGSKA (reference sequence). V was cut by 7 bases and J by 6 bases, with 10 bases left in between. The CDR3 length is 11 residues. CDR3 protein: CSGERVNEQFF. The CDR3, as DNA: TGCAGTGGAGAGAGGGTCAATGAGCAGTTCTTC.

This clone was counted a single time. The V gene is TRBV7-8, the J gene TRBJ1-2, with 7 bases matching TRBD1. V shed 5 bases, J shed 0 bases, and the junction held 6 bases outside the gene matches. The CDR3 spans 15 residues. Per the germline V gene, CDR1 is SGHVS and CDR2 is FQNEAQ. CDR3 region: CASSPRTGPNYGYTF. CDR3 sequence (DNA): TGTGCCAGCAGCCCAAGGACAGGTCCTAACTATGGCTACACCTTC.

The chain carries TRBV27 and TRBJ2-7; TRBD2 might be the D (6 bases). The germline V and J ends were trimmed by 6 bases and 7 bases, with 19 bases remaining between them. CDR1 and CDR2 from the germline V gene are MNHEY and SMNVEV (reference sequence). CDR3 length equals 14 residues. This chain's CDR3 is CASSRPGLSNEQYF. In nucleotides, the CDR3 is TGTGCCAGCAGCCGGCCGGGACTGTCTAATGAGCAGTACTTC.

This chain connects TRBV7-6 to TRBJ1-1; no clear D gene. The CDR3 loop spans 15 amino acids. Germline values: CDR1 SGHVS, CDR2 FNYEAQ. V lost 0 bases, J lost 4 bases, and 12 bases lay in between. CDR3 sequence (DNA): TGTGCCAGCAGCTTAGCGGGTGGGCAGCCCACTGAAGCTTTCTTT. Protein product: CASSLAGGQPTEAFF.

This clone showed up just once. The chain is built from TRBV28 and TRBJ2-7, with D tentatively TRBD1 (6 bases). The CDR3 is 14 residues long. Germline V CDR1 and CDR2: MDHEN, SYDVKM. V lost 5 bases, J lost 4 bases, and 15 bases lay in between. This CDR3 reads CASSVQGEAYEQYF. The CDR3 coding sequence is TGTGCCAGCAGTGTACAGGGTGAGGCTTACGAGCAGTACTTC.

The sample holds a few counts of this clone. The V call is TRBV27, the J call TRBJ2-7, with 7 bases matching TRBD2. J gave up 1 base and V 3 bases, and 9 bases lay outside the gene matches. The CDR3 length is 16 residues. Germline values: CDR1 MNHEY, CDR2 SMNVEV (reference sequence). CDR3 nucleotide sequence: TGTGCCAGCAGTTTTCTGAGCTGGCGGGGGTCCTACGAGCAGTACTTC. It is translated as CASSFLSWRGSYEQYF.

The V and J genes are TRBV19 and TRBJ1-2; D call uncertain. The CDR3 contains 13 residues. Germline V gives CDR1 LNHDA, CDR2 SQIVND (reference sequence). Trimming took off 3 bases at V and 8 bases at J, with 13 bases between the two ends. CDR3: CASSMRWLWGYTF. In nucleotides, the CDR3 is TGTGCCAGTAGTATGCGCTGGTTGTGGGGCTACACCTTC.

This clone showed up just once. The gene calls are TRBV5-4 and TRBJ2-1; TRBD2 agrees at 7 bases. In germline, CDR1 is SGHNT, CDR2 YYREEE (reference sequence). CDR3 length equals 15 residues. J gave up 0 bases and V 0 bases, and 0 bases lay outside the gene matches. The chain's CDR3 is CASSLGTSSYNEQFF. CDR3 bases: TGTGCCAGCAGCTTGGGGACTAGCTCCTACAATGAGCAGTTCTTC.

This chain links TRBV12-3 or TRBV12-4 with TRBJ2-2; TRBD2 is a possible D gene (5 bases). The CDR3 loop spans 13 amino acids. V lost 5 bases and J 8 bases, leaving 12 bases between the germline ends. CDR3 DNA: TGTGCCAGCAGTCTCATGAGAGGGGGGGAGCTGTTTTTT. It translates to CASSLMRGGELFF.

The chain joins TRBV9 to TRBJ2-5, with D hard to call. The CDR3 is 15 residues long. The germline CDR1 and CDR2 sequences are SGDLS and YYNGEE. Trimming shortened V by 0 bases and J by 0 bases, and 9 bases separated the two germline ends. The CDR3 DNA reads as TGTGCCAGCAGCGTAGATCCAGAAAACCAAGAGACCCAGTACTTC. It translates to CASSVDPENQETQYF.

J is TRBJ2-5 and V is TRBV4-2; tentatively, D is TRBD2 (6 bases). CDR1 LGHNA and CDR2 YNFKEQ come from the germline V gene. The CDR3 covers 17 residues. Trimming removed 0 bases at V and 4 bases at J, with 18 bases between. The CDR3 loop reads CASSQDGTRMGGETQYF. The CDR3 nucleotides read TGTGCCAGCAGCCAAGATGGGACCCGAATGGGGGGAGAGACCCAGTACTTC.

CDR3 coding DNA: TGTGCCAGCTCACCAGATATCGGTTTCTATGGCTACACCTTC. Translating it yields CASSPDIGFYGYTF. The rearrangement links TRBV18 to TRBJ1-2; D is unclear. Trimming stripped 2 bases from V and 4 bases from J, with 11 bases between. The V gene's germline CDR1 is KGHSH and CDR2 LQKENI. The CDR3 is made up of 14 amino acids.

The rearrangement joins TRBV2 to TRBJ1-5; D is perhaps TRBD1 (5 bases). Trimming pared 8 bases from V and 2 bases from J, leaving 7 bases between. The CDR3 has 12 amino acids. Germline V gives CDR1 SNHLY, CDR2 FYNNEI. The CDR3 region has the DNA TGTGCCAGCGCGGGGGGCAATCAGCCCCAGCATTTT. The encoded protein is CASAGGNQPQHF.